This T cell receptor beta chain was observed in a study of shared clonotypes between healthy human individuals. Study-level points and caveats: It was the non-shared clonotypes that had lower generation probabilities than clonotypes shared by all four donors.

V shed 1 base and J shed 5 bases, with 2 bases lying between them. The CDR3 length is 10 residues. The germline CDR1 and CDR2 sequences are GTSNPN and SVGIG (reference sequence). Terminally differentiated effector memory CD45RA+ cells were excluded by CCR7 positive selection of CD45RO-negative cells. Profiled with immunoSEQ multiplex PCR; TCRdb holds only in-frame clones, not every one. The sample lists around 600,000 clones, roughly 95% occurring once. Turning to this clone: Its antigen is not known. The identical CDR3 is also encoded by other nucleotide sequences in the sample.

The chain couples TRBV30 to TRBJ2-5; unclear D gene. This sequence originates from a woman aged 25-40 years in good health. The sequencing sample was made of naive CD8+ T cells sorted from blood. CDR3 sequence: CAWSGETQYF. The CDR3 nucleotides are TGTGCCTGGAGTGGGGAGACCCAGTACTTC.